This TCR beta chain was obtained from a study of blood T cell repertoires in COVID-19. Germline trimming cut 7 bases from V and 6 bases from J; bases unmatched to any gene: 12. Germline V gives CDR1 MNHEY, CDR2 SVGAGI. The CDR3 runs to 15 residues. TCRdb's copy holds only in-frame clones and misses some; the assay was immunoSEQ multiplex PCR. The table includes 180,000 or so clones, 80% detected once. This clonotype was sampled from a man aged 55 to 69 who had been exposed to COVID-19. Sequences were obtained from PBMCs or T cells enriched from blood (not recorded which). The rearrangement links TRBV6-5 to TRBJ2-4, with 7 bases fitting TRBD1. CDR3 in amino acids: CASTSDRERRNIQYF. CDR3 DNA sequence: TGTGCCAGCACCTCTGACAGGGAGCGGAGAAACATTCAGTACTTC.